The next 8 T cell receptor beta chains were all read from a single sample in a study of blood T cell repertoires in COVID-19. Profiling relied on immunoSEQ multiplex PCR, and the TCRdb table lists in-frame clones only, not all of them. In the table there are approximately 170,000 clones, approximately 91% of which are singletons. The sequenced material came from peripheral blood. The receptors derive from a man younger than 35 with COVID-19, enrolled during active disease.

The chain combines TRBV19 with TRBJ1-5; TRBD1 aligns across 7 bases. Per the germline V gene, CDR1 is LNHDA and CDR2 is SQIVND (reference sequence). Trimming cost V 8 bases and J 5 bases; bases outside gene matches: 6. The CDR3 is 13 amino acids. The DNA for the CDR3 is TGTGCCAGTGAGGGGGCCGGGGATCAGCCCCAGCATTTT. Translating gives CASEGAGDQPQHF.

The chain couples TRBV7-8 to TRBJ1-1; tentative D call: TRBD1 (6 bases). Germline V gene data show CDR1 as SGHVS and CDR2 as FQNEAQ. This CDR3 has 17 residues. Trimming removed 1 base from V and 1 base from J, with 16 bases in between. The CDR3 DNA reads as TGTGCCAGCAGCTTAGGAAGGTTTGCAGGGGAGAACACTGAAGCTTTCTTT. Residues: CASSLGRFAGENTEAFF.

This clone was observed a few times. The chain recombines TRBV13 with TRBJ2-3; D unclear. There are 14 residues in the CDR3. V lost 5 bases and J lost 2, with 11 bases in between. From germline, CDR1 is PRHDT and CDR2 FYEKMQ (reference sequence). The CDR3 sequence: CASSGSWATDTQYF. The CDR3 nucleotides are TGTGCCAGCAGCGGCTCGTGGGCCACAGATACGCAGTATTTT.

The chain has TRBV28 and TRBJ2-5; no reliable D call. V lost 5 bases to trimming and J lost 4 bases, with 11 bases between them. The length of the CDR3 is 13 residues. CDR1 MDHEN and CDR2 SYDVKM come from the germline V gene. CDR3 sequence (DNA): TGTGCCAGCAGTGATTGGAGACCAGAGACCCAGTACTTC. Protein product: CASSDWRPETQYF.

The V call is TRBV19, the J call TRBJ1-2; D perhaps matches TRBD1 (5 bases). The CDR3 has 13 residues. Trimming took 7 bases from V and 1 from J, leaving 10 bases between them. Germline V gene data show CDR1 as LNHDA and CDR2 as SQIVND (reference sequence). CDR3 bases: TGTGCCAGTAACCAGGACATTAACTATGGCTACACCTTC. Protein sequence: CASNQDINYGYTF. Based on the CDR3 plus reference TRBV19 and TRBJ1-2, the full variable domain is DGGITQSPKYLFRKEGQNVTLSCEQNLNHDAMYWYRQDPGQGLRLIYYSQIVNDFQKGDIAEGYSVSREKKESFPLTVTSAQKNPTAFYLCASNQDINYGYTFGSGTRLTVV.

This chain joins TRBV11-2 and TRBJ2-7; 9 bases line up with TRBD2. Germline CDR1 reads SGHAT; CDR2 reads FQNNGV. Trimming at V came to 0 bases and at J to 6 bases, leaving 6 bases not matched to a gene. The CDR3 runs 15 residues. The CDR3 DNA reads as TGTGCCAGCAGCTTAGATTTAGCGGGAGAGACCGAGCAGTACTTC. Its protein product is CASSLDLAGETEQYF.

V is TRBV19 and J is TRBJ2-1, with 7 bases matching TRBD2. This CDR3 spans 15 amino acids. With 5 bases clipped from V and 0 bases from J, the junction kept 4 bases outside the gene matches. Per the germline V gene, CDR1 is LNHDA and CDR2 is SQIVND (reference sequence). The CDR3 DNA reads TGTGCCAGTAGTGCCAGCGGGGTCTCCTACAATGAGCAGTTCTTC. This encodes CASSASGVSYNEQFF.

With respect to this clone: This may be a read error, as it is one base from a much larger clone. The chain is built from TRBV9 and TRBJ2-7, with 11 nucleotides matching TRBD2. The V gene end was trimmed by 2 bases and the J gene end by 3 bases; junction bases not matched to a gene: 1. In germline, CDR1 is SGDLS, CDR2 YYNGEE. This CDR3 region has 14 residues. The CDR3 nucleotides read TGTGCCAGCAGCGTTAGCGGGAGGGACTACGAGCAGTACTTC. This gives the protein CASSVSGRDYEQYF. The variable domain in full, with the rest retrieved from reference TRBV9 and TRBJ2-7, is DSGVTQTPKHLITATGQRVTLRCSPRSGDLSVYWYQQSLDQGLQFLIQYYNGEERAKGNILERFSAQQFPDLHSELNLSSLELGDSALYFCASSVSGRDYEQYFGPGTRLTVT.